One and the same sample provided the 3 T cell receptor beta chains below, sequenced in a study of cytomegalovirus exposure and HLA in healthy donors (dated by TCRdb to between 2016 and 2019). Library preparation was by the immunoSEQ multiplex PCR assay. The multiplex PCR relied on a mix of 60 forward primers for TCR Vbeta segments and 13 reverse primers for TCR Jbeta segments. As stored in TCRdb, this immuneACCESS dataset retains in-frame rearrangements with V and J assigned. A fraction of the clones does not appear; measured against another copy, unresolved V genes explain less than half of the discrepancy, and the remainder lacks a known reason. For this sample the table gives some 140,000 clones, of which 75% to 85% were detected only once. Of the sample, around 5.6% falls within the top ten clones. The sample comprised PBMCs. The receptors here all came from a woman aged 40 to 50 in good health and CMV-seropositive.

The V and J genes are TRBV7-3 and TRBJ1-1, with D possibly matching TRBD1 (5 bases). V lost 1 base and J lost 1, with 10 bases in between. The CDR3 is made up of 15 amino acids. CDR1 is SGHTA, CDR2 FQGTGA, per germline. Here the CDR3 DNA reads TGTGCCAGCAGCTTAAGTCCAGGGCAGAACACTGAAGCTTTCTTT. Residues: CASSLSPGQNTEAFF.

The chain uses TRBV5-1 and TRBJ1-5, with D possibly matching TRBD1 (5 bases). Trimming stripped 4 bases from V and 5 bases from J, with 13 bases between. The CDR3 totals 14 residues. CDR1 is SGHRS and CDR2 is YFSETQ in the germline V gene. The CDR3 region has the DNA TGCGCCAGCAGCGGGGGGACGGGGGATCAGCCCCAGCATTTT. Translated, it gives CASSGGTGDQPQHF.

The rearrangement joins TRBV7-2 to TRBJ2-3; TRBD2 aligns across 9 bases. Germline trimming cut 5 bases from V and 5 bases from J; bases unmatched to any gene: 8. CDR3 length equals 15 residues. Germline loops: CDR1 SGHTA, CDR2 FQGNSA. In nucleotides, the CDR3 is TGTGCCAGCAGCCTACTCGCGGGAGGGGTAGATACGCAGTATTTT. Its translation: CASSLLAGGVDTQYF.